This passage covers 10 T cell receptor beta chains from one sample sequenced in a study of breast tumors, draining lymph nodes, adjacent tissues. Using its own MiXCR run on the multiplex PCR reads, TCRdb lists one record per CDR3 protein. The sample lists around 17,000 distinct CDR3 sequences, approximately 42% occurring once. The specimen was tumor-adjacent breast tissue. The receptors were sampled from a female donor with breast cancer. Some clones in this sample may be carry-over from other donors' samples.

The gene calls are TRBV24-1 and TRBJ2-3; 8 bases fit TRBD1. Germline assignment: CDR1 KGHDR and CDR2 SFDVKD. The length of the CDR3 is 17 residues. Germline trimming cut 4 bases from V and 0 bases from J; bases unmatched to any gene: 8. The DNA of the CDR3 is TGTGCCACCAGTGACCCCGGACAGGGAGGTAGCACAGATACGCAGTATTTT. It codes for CATSDPGQGGSTDTQYF.

In its sample, this clonotype was seen many times. The junction does not match germline at one end; this may be a read error. The chain recombines TRBV7-2 with TRBJ1-2, with a possible D match to TRBD1 (5 bases). Per the germline V gene, CDR1 is SGHTA and CDR2 is FQGNSA. The CDR3 length is 15 residues. The CDR3 DNA follows: TGTGCCAGCAGCTTAGGAGGGGTCGCATTCCGGGGCTACCCCTTC. Its protein is CASSLGGVAFRGYPF.

The chain carries TRBV7-2 and TRBJ2-7; 8 positions agree with TRBD2. Trimming removed 5 bases from V and 6 bases from J; junction bases left unmatched: 3. This CDR3 is 12 amino acids long. Germline V gene sequence: CDR1 SGHTA, CDR2 FQGNSA. CDR3 amino acids: CASSSGGGEQYF. The CDR3 DNA sequence: TGTGCCAGCAGCAGCGGGGGCGGCGAGCAGTACTTC.

This clonotype was picked up many times. This rearrangement joins TRBV4-1 to TRBJ2-4, with a tentative D call TRBD1 (6 bases). The V and J ends lost 0 bases and 5 bases respectively, with 14 bases between them. The CDR3 is made up of 16 amino acids. Germline V gene lookup returns CDR1 MGHRA and CDR2 YSYEKL. CDR3 nucleotide sequence: TGCGCCAGCAGCCAAGATCCTGGGGGCGCCCAAAACATTCAGTACTTC. Translation gives CASSQDPGGAQNIQYF.

This clonotype was seen repeatedly, ten times or more. The chain couples TRBV6-1 to TRBJ1-5, with D perhaps matching TRBD1 (6 bases). This CDR3 is 15 amino acids long. Trimming took off 4 bases at V and 3 bases at J, with 13 bases between the two ends. The germline V gene has CDR1 MNHNS and CDR2 SASEGT. The CDR3 DNA is TGTGCCAGCAGTGCAGGGGCGAACGCCAATCAGCCCCAGCATTTT. It yields the protein CASSAGANANQPQHF.

The chain uses TRBV20-1 and TRBJ2-7; D remains ambiguous. Trimming removed 6 bases from V and 6 bases from J, with 12 bases in between. The CDR3 length is 11 residues. CDR1 and CDR2 from the germline V gene are DFQATT and SNEGSKA (reference sequence). CDR3 DNA sequence: TGCAGTGCGATCCTACGCGGCGAGCAGTACTTC. It is translated as CSAILRGEQYF.

The DNA of the CDR3 is TGTGCCAGCAGTCCTCTAACAGGGTTCGATAGCAATCAGCCCCAGCATTTT. This codes for CASSPLTGFDSNQPQHF. The V and J genes are TRBV28 and TRBJ1-5, with D possibly matching TRBD1 (6 bases). V shed 5 bases and J shed 0 bases, with 17 bases lying between them. The germline gives CDR1 MDHEN, CDR2 SYDVKM. This CDR3 is 17 amino acids long.

At least ten counts were recorded for this clonotype. This chain joins TRBV7-2 and TRBJ2-1, with D possibly TRBD1 on 5 matching bases. The V end lost 0 bases, the J end lost 0 bases, and 9 bases lay between the germline ends. The CDR3 consists of 16 residues. Germline CDR1 is SGHTA and CDR2 is FQGNSA. CDR3 amino acids: CASSLAIGVSYNEQFF. The DNA of the CDR3 is TGTGCCAGCAGCTTAGCGATAGGGGTCTCCTACAATGAGCAGTTCTTC.

The CDR3 DNA follows: TGTGCCAGCAGATACGGGACAGGGAACACCGGGGAGCTGTTTTTT. It codes for CASRYGTGNTGELFF. This sequence joins TRBV7-3 and TRBJ2-2, with 8 bases matching TRBD1. The CDR3 is 15 residues long. Trimming at V came to 6 bases and at J to 1 base, leaving 4 bases not matched to a gene. CDR1 is SGHTA, CDR2 FQGTGA, per germline.

V and J are TRBV5-1 and TRBJ1-2; a possible D gene is TRBD1 (6 bases). Germline assignment: CDR1 SGHRS and CDR2 YFSETQ. V was shortened by 3 bases and J by 3 bases, with 24 bases between the two germline ends. The CDR3 loop spans 18 amino acids. CDR3 amino acids: CASSWDNSGTRWDYGYTF. In nucleotides, the CDR3 is TGCGCCAGCAGCTGGGACAACTCCGGGACACGGTGGGACTATGGCTACACCTTC.